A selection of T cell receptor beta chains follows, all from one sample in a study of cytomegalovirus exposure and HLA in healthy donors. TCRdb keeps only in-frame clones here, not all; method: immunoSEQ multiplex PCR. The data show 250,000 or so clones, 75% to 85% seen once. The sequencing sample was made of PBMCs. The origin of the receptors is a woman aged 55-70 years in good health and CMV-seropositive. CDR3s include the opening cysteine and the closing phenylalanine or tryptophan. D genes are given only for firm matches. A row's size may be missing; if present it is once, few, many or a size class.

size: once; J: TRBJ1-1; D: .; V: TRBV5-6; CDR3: CASKGQGRPNTEAFF; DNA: TGTGCCAGCAAGGGCCAGGGGCGGCCGAACACTGAAGCTTTCTTT
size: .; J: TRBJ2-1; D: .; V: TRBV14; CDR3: CASSRGVAEVLFF; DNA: TGTGCCAGCAGTCGCGGGGTAGCGGAGGTGCTGTTCTTC
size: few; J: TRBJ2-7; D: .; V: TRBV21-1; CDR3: CASSKISKIWDRGPYEQYF; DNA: TGTGCCAGCAGCAAAATCTCCAAGATCTGGGACAGGGGGCCCTACGAGCAGTACTTC
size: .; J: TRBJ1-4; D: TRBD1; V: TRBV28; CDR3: CASSLPGQGNEKLFF; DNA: TGTGCCAGCTCTCTACCGGGACAGGGGAATGAAAAACTGTTTTTT
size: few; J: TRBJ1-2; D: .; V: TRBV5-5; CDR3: CASSDLNLGSQYGYTF; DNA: TGTGCCAGCAGCGACCTGAACCTAGGTAGCCAATATGGCTACACCTTC
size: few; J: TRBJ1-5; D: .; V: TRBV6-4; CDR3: CASSVTGQDQPQHF; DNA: TGTGCCAGCAGTGTAACAGGGCAAGATCAGCCCCAGCATTTT
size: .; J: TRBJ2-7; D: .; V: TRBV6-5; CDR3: CASSTGTYSYEQYF; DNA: TGTGCCAGCAGCACCGGGACATATTCCTACGAGCAGTACTTC
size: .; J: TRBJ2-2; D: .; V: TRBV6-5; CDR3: CASSYATPPGELFF; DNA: TGTGCCAGCAGTTACGCTACTCCGCCCGGGGAGCTGTTTTTT
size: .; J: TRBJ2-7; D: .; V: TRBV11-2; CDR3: CASSSPGLPYEQYF; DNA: TGTGCCAGCAGCTCCCCGGGACTGCCTTACGAGCAGTACTTC
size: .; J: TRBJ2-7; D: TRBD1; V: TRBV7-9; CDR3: CASSLGQGAYEQYF; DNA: TGTGCCAGCAGCTTGGGACAGGGGGCCTACGAGCAGTACTTC
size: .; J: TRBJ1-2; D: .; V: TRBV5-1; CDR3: CASSLAGTGIEGYTF; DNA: TGCGCCAGCAGCTTGGCCGGAACAGGGATCGAAGGCTACACCTTC
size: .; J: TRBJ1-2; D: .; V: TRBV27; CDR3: CASSLLDSNYGYTF; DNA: TGTGCCAGCAGTCTACTGGACAGTAACTATGGCTACACCTTC
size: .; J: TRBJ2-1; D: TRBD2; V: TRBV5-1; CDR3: CASSLSGTSEYNEQFF; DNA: TGCGCCAGCAGCTTGAGTGGAACTAGCGAATACAATGAGCAGTTCTTC
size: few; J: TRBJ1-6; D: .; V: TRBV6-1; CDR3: CASVDIGGRSPLHF; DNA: TGTGCCAGCGTGGATATCGGGGGAAGATCACCCCTCCACTTT
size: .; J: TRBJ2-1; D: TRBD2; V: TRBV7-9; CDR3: CASGEAGGSYNEQFF; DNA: TGTGCCAGCGGGGAAGCGGGAGGCTCCTACAATGAGCAGTTCTTC
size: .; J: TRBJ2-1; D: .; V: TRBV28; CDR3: CASQEGGASHEQFF; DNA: TGTGCCAGCCAGGAAGGGGGGGCTTCCCATGAGCAGTTCTTC
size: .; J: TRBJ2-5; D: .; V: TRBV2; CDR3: CASSVGAVQETQYF; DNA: TGTGCCAGCAGTGTAGGGGCGGTCCAAGAGACCCAGTACTTC
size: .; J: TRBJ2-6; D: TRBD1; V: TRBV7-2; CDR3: CASSLAGQGWANVLTF; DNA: TGTGCCAGCAGCTTGGCGGGACAGGGCTGGGCCAACGTCCTGACTTTC
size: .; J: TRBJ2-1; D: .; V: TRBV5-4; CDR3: CASSLGFSGELNEQFF; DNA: TGTGCCAGCAGCTTGGGTTTTAGCGGAGAACTCAATGAGCAGTTCTTC
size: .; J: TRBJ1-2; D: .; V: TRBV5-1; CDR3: CASSSAGDYGYTF; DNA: TGCGCCAGCTCTTCCGCGGGGGACTATGGCTACACCTTC
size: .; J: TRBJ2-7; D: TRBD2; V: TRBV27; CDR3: CASSFKLRLAGVYEQYF; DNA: TGTGCCAGCAGTTTCAAACTTAGACTAGCGGGAGTCTACGAGCAGTACTTC
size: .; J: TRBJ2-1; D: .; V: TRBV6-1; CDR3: CASNPRLASGLFF; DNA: TGTGCCAGCAATCCCCGACTTGCTAGTGGTCTGTTCTTC
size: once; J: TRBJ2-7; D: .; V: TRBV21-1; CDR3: CASSKGDMGTGPPYEQYF; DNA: TGTGCCAGCAGCAAAGGTGATATGGGGACAGGGCCACCCTACGAGCAGTACTTC
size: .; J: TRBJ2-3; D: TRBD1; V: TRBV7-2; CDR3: CASSLAQGARKNTQYF; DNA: TGTGCCAGCAGCTTGGCACAGGGGGCGAGAAAGAATACGCAGTATTTT
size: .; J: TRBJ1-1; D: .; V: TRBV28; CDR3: CASSLFQGMNTEAFF; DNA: TGTGCCAGCAGTTTATTTCAGGGCATGAACACTGAAGCTTTCTTT
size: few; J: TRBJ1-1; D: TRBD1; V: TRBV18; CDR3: CASSQYGTENTEAFF; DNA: TGTGCCAGCTCACAATACGGGACAGAGAACACTGAAGCTTTCTTT
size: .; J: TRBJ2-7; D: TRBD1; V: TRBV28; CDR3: CASSPAGQVLYPYEQYF; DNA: TGTGCCAGCAGTCCCGCGGGACAGGTGCTTTACCCCTACGAGCAGTACTTC
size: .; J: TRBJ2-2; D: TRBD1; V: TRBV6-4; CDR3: CASSRQGGTGELFF; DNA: TGTGCCAGCAGCCGACAGGGCGGCACCGGGGAGCTGTTTTTT
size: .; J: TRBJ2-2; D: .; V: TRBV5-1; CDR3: CASSLGSGVTGELFF; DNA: TGCGCCAGCAGCTTGGGGTCGGGGGTTACCGGGGAGCTGTTTTTT
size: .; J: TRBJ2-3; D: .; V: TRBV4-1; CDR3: CASSQGRDFTDTQYF; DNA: TGCGCCAGCAGCCAAGGCAGGGACTTCACAGATACGCAGTATTTT
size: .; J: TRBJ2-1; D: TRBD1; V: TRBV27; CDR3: CASTRQGYNEQFF; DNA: TGTGCCAGCACGAGACAGGGCTACAATGAGCAGTTCTTC
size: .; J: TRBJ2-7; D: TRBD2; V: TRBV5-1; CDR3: CASSLDAGGLYEQYF; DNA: TGCGCCAGCAGCTTGGACGCGGGAGGACTCTACGAGCAGTACTTC
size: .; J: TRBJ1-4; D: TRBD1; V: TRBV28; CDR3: CASSTDRERNEKLFF; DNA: TGTGCCAGCAGTACAGACAGGGAAAGGAATGAAAAACTGTTTTTT
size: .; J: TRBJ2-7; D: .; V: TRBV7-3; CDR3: CASAPSEPAHSYEQYF; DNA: TGTGCCAGCGCCCCGAGTGAACCAGCGCACTCCTACGAGCAGTACTTC
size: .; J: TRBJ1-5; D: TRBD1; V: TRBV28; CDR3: CASRILDREWQPQHF; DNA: TGTGCCAGCAGGATCCTGGACAGGGAGTGGCAGCCCCAGCATTTT
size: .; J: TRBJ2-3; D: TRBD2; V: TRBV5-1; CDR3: CASSSGLAGGSTDTQYF; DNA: TGCGCCAGCAGCTCCGGACTAGCGGGAGGGTCCACAGATACGCAGTATTTT
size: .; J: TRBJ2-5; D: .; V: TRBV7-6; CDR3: CASSPRGGETQYF; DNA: TGTGCCAGCAGCCCCAGGGGCGGGGAGACCCAGTACTTC
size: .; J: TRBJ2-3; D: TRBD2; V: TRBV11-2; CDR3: CASSLDKWGGEGTDTQYF; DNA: TGTGCCAGCAGCTTAGATAAGTGGGGGGGGGAGGGCACAGATACGCAGTATTTT
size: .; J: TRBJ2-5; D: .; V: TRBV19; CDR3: CASSIGRVGTQYF; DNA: TGTGCCAGTAGTATCGGCAGGGTGGGGACCCAGTACTTC
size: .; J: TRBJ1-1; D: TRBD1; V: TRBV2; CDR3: CASRDRGGRNTEAFF; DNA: TGTGCCAGCAGGGACAGGGGAGGGAGGAACACTGAAGCTTTCTTT
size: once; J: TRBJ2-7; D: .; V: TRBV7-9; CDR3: CASSLAGEPEQYF; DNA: TGTGCCAGCAGCTTAGCCGGAGAACCCGAGCAGTACTTC
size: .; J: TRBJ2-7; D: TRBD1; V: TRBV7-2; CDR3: CASSPHGTGDYEQYF; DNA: TGTGCCAGCAGCCCCCATGGGACAGGTGATTACGAGCAGTACTTC
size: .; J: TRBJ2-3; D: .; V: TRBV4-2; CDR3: CASSQTSPGGTDTQYF; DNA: TGTGCCAGCAGCCAAACCTCCCCAGGGGGGACAGATACGCAGTATTTT
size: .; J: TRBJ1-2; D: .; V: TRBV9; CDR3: CASSVGTVEGYTF; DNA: TGTGCCAGCAGCGTAGGAACGGTGGAGGGCTACACCTTC
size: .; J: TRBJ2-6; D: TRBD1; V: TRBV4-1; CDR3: CASTQTGSGANVLTF; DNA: TGCGCCAGCACCCAGACAGGGTCTGGGGCCAACGTCCTGACTTTC
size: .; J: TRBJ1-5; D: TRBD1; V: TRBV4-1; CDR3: CASSQDGTGNVVDQPQHF; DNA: TGCGCCAGCAGCCAAGATGGGACAGGGAATGTTGTGGATCAGCCCCAGCATTTT
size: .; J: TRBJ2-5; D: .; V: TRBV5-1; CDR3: CASATGQETQYF; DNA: TGCGCCAGCGCGACGGGTCAAGAGACCCAGTACTTC
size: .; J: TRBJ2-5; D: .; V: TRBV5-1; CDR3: CASSLGSGQETQYF; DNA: TGCGCCAGCAGCCTCGGGAGTGGTCAAGAGACCCAGTACTTC
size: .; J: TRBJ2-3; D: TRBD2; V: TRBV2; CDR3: CASLLTSGRWSDTQYF; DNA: TGTGCCAGTCTTTTGACTAGCGGGAGGTGGTCAGATACGCAGTATTTT
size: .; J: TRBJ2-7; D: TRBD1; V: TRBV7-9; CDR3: CASRPGQGLPYEQYF; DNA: TGTGCCAGCAGGCCGGGACAGGGACTTCCCTACGAGCAGTACTTC